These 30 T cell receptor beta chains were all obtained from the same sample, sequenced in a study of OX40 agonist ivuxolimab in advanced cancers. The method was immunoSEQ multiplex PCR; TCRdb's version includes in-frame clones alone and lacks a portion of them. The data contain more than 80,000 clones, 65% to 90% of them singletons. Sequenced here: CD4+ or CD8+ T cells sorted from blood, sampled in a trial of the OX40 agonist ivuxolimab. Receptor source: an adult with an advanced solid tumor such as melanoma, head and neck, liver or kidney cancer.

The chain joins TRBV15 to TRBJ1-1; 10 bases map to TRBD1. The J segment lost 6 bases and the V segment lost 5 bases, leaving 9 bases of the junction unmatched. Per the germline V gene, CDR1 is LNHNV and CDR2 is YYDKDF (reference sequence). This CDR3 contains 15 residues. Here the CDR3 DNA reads TGTGCCACCAGCCGTACCGGGACAGGGGCCCCTGAAGCTTTCTTT. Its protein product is CATSRTGTGAPEAFF.

The CDR3 DNA reads as TGCGCCAGCAGCCGGGATGGGGTCGGTGAGACCCAGTACTTC. The encoded protein is CASSRDGVGETQYF. This chain uses TRBV5-1 with TRBJ2-5; a weak D match, TRBD2 (5 bases). From germline, CDR1 is SGHRS and CDR2 YFSETQ. V was clipped by 4 bases and J by 5 bases, with 15 bases between them. The CDR3 runs 14 residues. Full variable domain (rest looked up from reference TRBV5-1 and TRBJ2-5): KAGVTQTPRYLIKTRGQQVTLSCSPISGHRSVSWYQQTPGQGLQFLFEYFSETQRNKGNFPGRFSGRQFSNSRSEMNVSTLELGDSALYLCASSRDGVGETQYFGPGTRLLVL.

The CDR3 nucleotides read TGTGCCAGCGATCCGATTGAGGGGACTCAGCCCCAGCATTTT. Protein product: CASDPIEGTQPQHF. The genes are TRBV6-1 and TRBJ1-5; perhaps TRBD1 as D (5 bases). The CDR3 runs to 14 residues. V lost 8 bases to trimming and J lost 6 bases, with 17 bases between them. Germline CDR1 is MNHNS and CDR2 is SASEGT.

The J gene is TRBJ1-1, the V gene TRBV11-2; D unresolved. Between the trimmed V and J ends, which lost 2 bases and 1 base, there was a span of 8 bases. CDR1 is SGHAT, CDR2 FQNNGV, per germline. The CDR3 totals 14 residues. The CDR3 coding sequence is TGTGCCAGCAGCTTATTCCAACAGAACACTGAAGCTTTCTTT. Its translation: CASSLFQQNTEAFF.

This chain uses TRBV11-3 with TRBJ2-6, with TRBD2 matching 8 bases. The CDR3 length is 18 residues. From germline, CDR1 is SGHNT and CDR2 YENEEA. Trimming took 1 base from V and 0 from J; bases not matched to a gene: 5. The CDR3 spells CASSLGVGTSSGANVLTF. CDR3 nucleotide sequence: TGTGCCAGCAGCTTAGGTGTTGGGACTAGCTCTGGGGCCAACGTCCTGACTTTC.

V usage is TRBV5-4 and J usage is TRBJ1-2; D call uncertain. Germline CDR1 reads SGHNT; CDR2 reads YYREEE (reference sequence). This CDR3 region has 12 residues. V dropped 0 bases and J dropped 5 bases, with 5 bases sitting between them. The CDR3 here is CASSLGAYGYTF. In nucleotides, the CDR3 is TGTGCCAGCAGCTTGGGAGCATATGGCTACACCTTC.

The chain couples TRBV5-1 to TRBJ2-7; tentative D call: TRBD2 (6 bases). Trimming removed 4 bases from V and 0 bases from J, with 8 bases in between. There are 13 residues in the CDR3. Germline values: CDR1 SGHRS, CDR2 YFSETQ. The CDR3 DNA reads TGCGCCAGCAGCCGGAGGGACTCCTACGAGCAGTACTTC. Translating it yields CASSRRDSYEQYF.

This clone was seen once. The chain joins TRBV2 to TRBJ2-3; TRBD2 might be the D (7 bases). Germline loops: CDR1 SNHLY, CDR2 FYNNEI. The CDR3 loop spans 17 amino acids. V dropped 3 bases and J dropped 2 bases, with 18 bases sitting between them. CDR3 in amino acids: CASSDDTGGSPTDTQYF. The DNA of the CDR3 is TGTGCCAGCAGTGATGATACGGGGGGCAGCCCCACAGATACGCAGTATTTT.

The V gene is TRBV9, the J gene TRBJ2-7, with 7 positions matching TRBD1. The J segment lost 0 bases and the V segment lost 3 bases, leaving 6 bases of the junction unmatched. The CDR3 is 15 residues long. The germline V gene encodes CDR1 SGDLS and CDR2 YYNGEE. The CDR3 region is CASSARDSSSYEQYF. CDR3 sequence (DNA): TGTGCCAGCAGCGCTCGGGACAGCTCCTCCTACGAGCAGTACTTC.

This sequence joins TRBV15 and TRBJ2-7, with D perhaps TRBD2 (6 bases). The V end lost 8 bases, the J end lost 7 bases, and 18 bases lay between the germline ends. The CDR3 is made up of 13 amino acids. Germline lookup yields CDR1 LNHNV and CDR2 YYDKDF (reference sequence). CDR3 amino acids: CATGLRAGQEQYF. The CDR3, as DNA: TGTGCCACCGGCCTGAGGGCGGGGCAGGAGCAGTACTTC.

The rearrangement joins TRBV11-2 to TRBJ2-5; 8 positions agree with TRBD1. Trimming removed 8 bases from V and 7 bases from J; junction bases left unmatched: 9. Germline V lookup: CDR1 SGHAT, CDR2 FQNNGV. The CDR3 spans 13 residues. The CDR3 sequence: CASGDRGFGTQYF. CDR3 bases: TGTGCCAGCGGCGACAGGGGTTTCGGGACCCAGTACTTC.

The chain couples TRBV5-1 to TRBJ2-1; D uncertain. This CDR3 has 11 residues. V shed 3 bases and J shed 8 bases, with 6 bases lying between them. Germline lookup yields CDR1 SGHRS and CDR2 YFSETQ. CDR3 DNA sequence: TGCGCCAGCAGCTGGGGTGATGAGCAGTTCTTC. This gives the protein CASSWGDEQFF.

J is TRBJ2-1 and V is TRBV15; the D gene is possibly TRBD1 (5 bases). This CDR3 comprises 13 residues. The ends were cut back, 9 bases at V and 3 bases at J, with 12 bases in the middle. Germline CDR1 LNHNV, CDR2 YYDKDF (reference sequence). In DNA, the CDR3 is TGTGCCACAGGTTCGACAGTCTACAATGAGCAGTTCTTC. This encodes CATGSTVYNEQFF.

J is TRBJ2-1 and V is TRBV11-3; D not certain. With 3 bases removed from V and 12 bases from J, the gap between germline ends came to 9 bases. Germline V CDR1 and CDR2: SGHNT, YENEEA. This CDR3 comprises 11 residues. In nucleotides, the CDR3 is TGTGCCAGCAGCTTCTCCGAGATGCAGTTCTTC. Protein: CASSFSEMQFF.

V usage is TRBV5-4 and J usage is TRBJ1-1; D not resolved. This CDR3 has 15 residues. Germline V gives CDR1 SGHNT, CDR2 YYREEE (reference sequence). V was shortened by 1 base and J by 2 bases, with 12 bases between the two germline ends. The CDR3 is CASSLKVSLNTEAFF. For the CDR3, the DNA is TGTGCCAGCAGCTTGAAGGTATCGTTAAACACTGAAGCTTTCTTT.

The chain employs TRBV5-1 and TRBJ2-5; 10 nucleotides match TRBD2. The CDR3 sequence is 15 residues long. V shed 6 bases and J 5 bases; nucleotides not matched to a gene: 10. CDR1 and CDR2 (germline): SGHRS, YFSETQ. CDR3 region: CASKRGQAGGETQYF. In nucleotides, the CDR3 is TGCGCCAGCAAACGGGGTCAAGCGGGAGGGGAGACCCAGTACTTC. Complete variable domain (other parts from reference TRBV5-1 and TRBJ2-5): KAGVTQTPRYLIKTRGQQVTLSCSPISGHRSVSWYQQTPGQGLQFLFEYFSETQRNKGNFPGRFSGRQFSNSRSEMNVSTLELGDSALYLCASKRGQAGGETQYFGPGTRLLVL.

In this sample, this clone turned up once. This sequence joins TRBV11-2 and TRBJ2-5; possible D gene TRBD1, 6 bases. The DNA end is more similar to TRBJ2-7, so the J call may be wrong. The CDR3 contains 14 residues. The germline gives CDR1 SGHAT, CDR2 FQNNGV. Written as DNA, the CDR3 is TGTGCCAGCAGCCCGGTACAGGGAACCTACGAGCAGTACTTC. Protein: CASSPVQGTYEQYF.

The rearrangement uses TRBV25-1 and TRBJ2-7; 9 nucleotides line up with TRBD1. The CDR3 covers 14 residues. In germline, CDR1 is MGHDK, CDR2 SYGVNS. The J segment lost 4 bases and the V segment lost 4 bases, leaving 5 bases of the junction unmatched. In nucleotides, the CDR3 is TGTGCCAGCAGTGGAGGGACAGGGTGGTACGAGCAGTACTTC. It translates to CASSGGTGWYEQYF.

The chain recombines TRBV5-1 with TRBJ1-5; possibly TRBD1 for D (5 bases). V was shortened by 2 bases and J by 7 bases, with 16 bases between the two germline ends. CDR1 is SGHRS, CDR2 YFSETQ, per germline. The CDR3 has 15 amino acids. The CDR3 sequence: CASSFGGGLDQPQHF. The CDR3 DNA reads TGCGCCAGCAGCTTCGGGGGAGGTTTAGACCAGCCCCAGCATTTT.

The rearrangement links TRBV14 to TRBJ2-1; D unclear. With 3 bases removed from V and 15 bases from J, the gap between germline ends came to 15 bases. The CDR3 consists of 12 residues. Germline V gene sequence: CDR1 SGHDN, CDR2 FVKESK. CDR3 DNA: TGTGCCAGCAGCCACCTGACAAGTCGTCTGTTCTTC. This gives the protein CASSHLTSRLFF.

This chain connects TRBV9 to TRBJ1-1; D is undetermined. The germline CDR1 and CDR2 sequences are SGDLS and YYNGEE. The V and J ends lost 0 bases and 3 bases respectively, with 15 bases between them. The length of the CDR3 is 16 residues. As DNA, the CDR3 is TGTGCCAGCAGCGTAGGATCATCGGTTATGGACACTGAAGCTTTCTTT. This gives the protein CASSVGSSVMDTEAFF. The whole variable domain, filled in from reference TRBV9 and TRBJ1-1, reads DSGVTQTPKHLITATGQRVTLRCSPRSGDLSVYWYQQSLDQGLQFLIQYYNGEERAKGNILERFSAQQFPDLHSELNLSSLELGDSALYFCASSVGSSVMDTEAFFGQGTRLTVV.

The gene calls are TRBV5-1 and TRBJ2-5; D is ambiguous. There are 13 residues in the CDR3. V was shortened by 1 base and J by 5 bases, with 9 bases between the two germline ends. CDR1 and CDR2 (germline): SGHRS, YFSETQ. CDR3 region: CASSLMSGETQYF. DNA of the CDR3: TGCGCCAGCAGCTTGATGTCCGGGGAGACCCAGTACTTC.

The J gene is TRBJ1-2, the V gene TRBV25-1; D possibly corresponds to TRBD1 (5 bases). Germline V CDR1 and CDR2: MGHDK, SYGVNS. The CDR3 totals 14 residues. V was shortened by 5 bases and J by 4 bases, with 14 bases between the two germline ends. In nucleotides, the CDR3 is TGTGCCAGCAGTCTCGGGGCGAACTTCTATGGCTACACCTTC. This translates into CASSLGANFYGYTF.

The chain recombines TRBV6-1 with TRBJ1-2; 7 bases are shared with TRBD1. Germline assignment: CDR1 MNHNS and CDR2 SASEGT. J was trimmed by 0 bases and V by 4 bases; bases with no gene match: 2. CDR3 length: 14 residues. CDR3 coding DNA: TGTGCCAGCAGTGGACAGGGAGCTAACTATGGCTACACCTTC. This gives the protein CASSGQGANYGYTF.

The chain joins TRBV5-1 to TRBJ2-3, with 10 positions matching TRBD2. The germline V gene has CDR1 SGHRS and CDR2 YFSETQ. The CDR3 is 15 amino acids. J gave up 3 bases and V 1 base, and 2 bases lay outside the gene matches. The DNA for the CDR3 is TGCGCCAGCAGCTTGCCTAGCGGGAGAACAGATACGCAGTATTTT. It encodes CASSLPSGRTDTQYF.

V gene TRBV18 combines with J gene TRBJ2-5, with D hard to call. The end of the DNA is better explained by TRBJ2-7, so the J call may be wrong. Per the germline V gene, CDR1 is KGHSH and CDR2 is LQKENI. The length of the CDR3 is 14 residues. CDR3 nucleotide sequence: TGTGCCAGCTCACCACCAACAGATAAGTACGAGCAGTACTTC. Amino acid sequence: CASSPPTDKYEQYF.

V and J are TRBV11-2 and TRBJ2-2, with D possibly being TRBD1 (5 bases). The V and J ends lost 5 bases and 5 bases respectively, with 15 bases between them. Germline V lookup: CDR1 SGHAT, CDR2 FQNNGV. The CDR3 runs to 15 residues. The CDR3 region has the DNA TGTGCCAGCAGCCCAGGACAAATTGTAACCGGGGAGCTGTTTTTT. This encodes CASSPGQIVTGELFF.

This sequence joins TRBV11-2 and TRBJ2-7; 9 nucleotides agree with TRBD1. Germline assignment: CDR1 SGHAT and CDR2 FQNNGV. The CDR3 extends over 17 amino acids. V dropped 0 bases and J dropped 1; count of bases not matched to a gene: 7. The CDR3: CASSLDGTGIGSYEQYF. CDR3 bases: TGTGCCAGCAGCTTAGACGGGACAGGGATCGGGTCCTACGAGCAGTACTTC.

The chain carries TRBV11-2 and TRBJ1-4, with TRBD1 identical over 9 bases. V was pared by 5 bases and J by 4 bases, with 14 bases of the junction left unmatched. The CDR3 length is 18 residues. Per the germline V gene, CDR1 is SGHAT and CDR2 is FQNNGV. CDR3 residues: CASSPSPGQGWSNEKLFF. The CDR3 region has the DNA TGTGCCAGCAGCCCCTCACCGGGACAGGGTTGGAGTAATGAAAAACTGTTTTTT.

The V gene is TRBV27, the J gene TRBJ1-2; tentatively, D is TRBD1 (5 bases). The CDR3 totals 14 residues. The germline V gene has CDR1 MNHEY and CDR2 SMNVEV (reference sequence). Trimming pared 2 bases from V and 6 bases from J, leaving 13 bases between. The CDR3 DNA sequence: TGTGCCAGCAGTTTACGTTGGGGGGTAAATGGCTACACCTTC. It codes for CASSLRWGVNGYTF.